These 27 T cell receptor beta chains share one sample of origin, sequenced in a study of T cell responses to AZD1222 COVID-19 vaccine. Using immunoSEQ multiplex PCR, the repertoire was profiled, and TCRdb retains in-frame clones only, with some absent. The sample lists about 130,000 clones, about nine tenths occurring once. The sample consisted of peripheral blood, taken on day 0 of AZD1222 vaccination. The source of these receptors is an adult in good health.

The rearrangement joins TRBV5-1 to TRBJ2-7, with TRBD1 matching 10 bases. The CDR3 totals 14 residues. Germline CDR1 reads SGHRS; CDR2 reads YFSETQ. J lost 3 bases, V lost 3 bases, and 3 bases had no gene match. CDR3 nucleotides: TGCGCCAGCAGCTCCGGGACAGGGGTCTACGAGCAGTACTTC. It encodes CASSSGTGVYEQYF. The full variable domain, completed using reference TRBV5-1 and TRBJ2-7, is KAGVTQTPRYLIKTRGQQVTLSCSPISGHRSVSWYQQTPGQGLQFLFEYFSETQRNKGNFPGRFSGRQFSNSRSEMNVSTLELGDSALYLCASSSGTGVYEQYFGPGTRLTVT.

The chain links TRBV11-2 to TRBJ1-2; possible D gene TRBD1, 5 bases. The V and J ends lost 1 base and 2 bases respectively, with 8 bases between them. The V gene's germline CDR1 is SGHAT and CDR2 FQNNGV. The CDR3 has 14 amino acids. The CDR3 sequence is CASSLGGENYGYTF. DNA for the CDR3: TGTGCCAGCAGCTTAGGGGGGGAAAACTATGGCTACACCTTC.

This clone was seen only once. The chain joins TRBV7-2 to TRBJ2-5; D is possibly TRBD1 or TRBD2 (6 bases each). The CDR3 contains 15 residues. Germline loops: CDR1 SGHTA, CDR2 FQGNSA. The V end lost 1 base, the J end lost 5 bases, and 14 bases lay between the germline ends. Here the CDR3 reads CASSLDVRGLETQYF. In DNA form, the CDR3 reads TGTGCCAGCAGCTTAGACGTCCGGGGGCTGGAGACCCAGTACTTC. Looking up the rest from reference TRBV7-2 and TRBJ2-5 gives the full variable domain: GAGVSQSPSNKVTEKGKDVELRCDPISGHTALYWYRQSLGQGLEFLIYFQGNSAPDKSGLPSDRFSAERTGGSVSTLTIQRTQQEDSAVYLCASSLDVRGLETQYFGPGTRLLVL.

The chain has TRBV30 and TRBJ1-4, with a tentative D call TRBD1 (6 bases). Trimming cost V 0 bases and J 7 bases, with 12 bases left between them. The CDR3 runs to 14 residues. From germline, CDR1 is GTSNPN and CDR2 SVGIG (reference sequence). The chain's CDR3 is CAWSVLGGPEKLFF. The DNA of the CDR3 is TGTGCCTGGAGTGTACTCGGGGGCCCTGAAAAACTGTTTTTT.

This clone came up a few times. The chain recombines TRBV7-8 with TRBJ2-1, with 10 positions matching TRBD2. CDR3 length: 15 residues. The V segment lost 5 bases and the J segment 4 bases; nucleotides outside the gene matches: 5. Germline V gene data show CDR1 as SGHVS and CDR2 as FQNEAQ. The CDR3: CASSPRTSGYNEQFF. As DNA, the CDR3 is TGTGCCAGCAGCCCCAGGACTAGCGGTTACAATGAGCAGTTCTTC.

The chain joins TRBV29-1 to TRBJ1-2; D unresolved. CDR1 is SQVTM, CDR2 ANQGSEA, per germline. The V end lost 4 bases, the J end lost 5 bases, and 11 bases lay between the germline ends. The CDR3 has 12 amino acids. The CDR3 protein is CSVVGNFYGYTF. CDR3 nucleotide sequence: TGCAGCGTTGTGGGGAACTTTTATGGCTACACCTTC.

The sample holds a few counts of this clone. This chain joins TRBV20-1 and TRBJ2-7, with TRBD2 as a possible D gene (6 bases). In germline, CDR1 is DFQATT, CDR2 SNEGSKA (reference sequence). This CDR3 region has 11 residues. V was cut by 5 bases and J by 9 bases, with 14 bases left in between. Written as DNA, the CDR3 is TGCAGTGCTTTGCGGGGAGATGGGCAGTACTTC. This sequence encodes CSALRGDGQYF.

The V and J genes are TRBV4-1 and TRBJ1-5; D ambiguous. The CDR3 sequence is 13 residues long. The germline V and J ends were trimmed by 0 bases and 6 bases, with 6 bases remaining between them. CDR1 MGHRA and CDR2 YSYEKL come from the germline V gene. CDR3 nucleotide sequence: TGCGCCAGCAGCCAAGAGATCTCTCAGCCCCAGCATTTT. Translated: CASSQEISQPQHF.

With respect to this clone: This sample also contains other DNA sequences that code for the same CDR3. The CDR3: CATSRENQPQHF. The CDR3 nucleotides read TGTGCCACCAGCAGGGAAAATCAGCCCCAGCATTTT. The rearrangement links TRBV15 to TRBJ1-5, with D unresolved. The germline V gene encodes CDR1 LNHNV and CDR2 YYDKDF (reference sequence). The V end was cut by 3 bases, the J end by 4 bases, with 4 bases between. The CDR3 has 12 residues.

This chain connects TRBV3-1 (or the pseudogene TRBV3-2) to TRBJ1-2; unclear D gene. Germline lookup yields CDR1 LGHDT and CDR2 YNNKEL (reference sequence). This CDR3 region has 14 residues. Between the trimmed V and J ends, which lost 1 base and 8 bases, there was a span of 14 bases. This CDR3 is CASSQGRTAGGYTF. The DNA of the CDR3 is TGTGCCAGCAGCCAAGGGAGGACCGCGGGCGGCTACACCTTC.

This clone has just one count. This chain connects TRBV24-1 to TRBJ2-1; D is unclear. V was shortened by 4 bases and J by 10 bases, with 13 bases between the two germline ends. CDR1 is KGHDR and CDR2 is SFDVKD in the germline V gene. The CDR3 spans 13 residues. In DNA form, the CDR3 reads TGTGCCACCAGTGAGACGCTACAAGGCGAGCAGTTCTTC. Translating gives CATSETLQGEQFF.

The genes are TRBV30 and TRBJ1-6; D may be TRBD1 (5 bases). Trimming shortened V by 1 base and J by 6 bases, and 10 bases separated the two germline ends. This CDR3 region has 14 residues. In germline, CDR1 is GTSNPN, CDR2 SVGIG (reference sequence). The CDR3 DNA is TGTGCCTGGAGTGGAGACAGCCGTAATTCACCCCTCCACTTT. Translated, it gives CAWSGDSRNSPLHF.

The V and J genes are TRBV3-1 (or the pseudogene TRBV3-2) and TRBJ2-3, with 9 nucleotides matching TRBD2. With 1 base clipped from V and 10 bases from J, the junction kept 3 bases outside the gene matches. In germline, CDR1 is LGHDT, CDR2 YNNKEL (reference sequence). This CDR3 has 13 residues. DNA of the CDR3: TGTGCCAGCAGCCAAGCTAGCGGGGCGGCGCAGTATTTT. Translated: CASSQASGAAQYF.

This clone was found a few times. The DNA of the CDR3 is TGCGCCAGCAGCCAAGACAGCAGCCCCTACAATGAGCAGTTCTTC. Protein sequence: CASSQDSSPYNEQFF. The rearrangement links TRBV4-1 to TRBJ2-1, with D unclear. The V gene's germline CDR1 is MGHRA and CDR2 YSYEKL. V lost 0 bases to trimming and J lost 2 bases, with 8 bases between them. This CDR3 has 15 amino acids.

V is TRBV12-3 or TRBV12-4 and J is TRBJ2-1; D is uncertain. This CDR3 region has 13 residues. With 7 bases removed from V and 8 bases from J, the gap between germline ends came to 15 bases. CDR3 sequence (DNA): TGTGCCAGCAACAGACGGCATGATCATGAGCAGTTCTTC. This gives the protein CASNRRHDHEQFF.

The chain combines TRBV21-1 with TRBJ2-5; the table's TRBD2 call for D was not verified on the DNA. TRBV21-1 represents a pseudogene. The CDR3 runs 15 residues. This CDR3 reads CASSKQARSGETQYF. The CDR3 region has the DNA TGTGCCAGCAGCAAACAGGCCCGTAGCGGAGAGACCCAGTACTTC.

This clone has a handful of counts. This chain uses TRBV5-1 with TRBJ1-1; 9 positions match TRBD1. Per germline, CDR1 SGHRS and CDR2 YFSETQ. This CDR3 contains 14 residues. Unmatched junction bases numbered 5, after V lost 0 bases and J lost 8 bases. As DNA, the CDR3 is TGCGCCAGCAGCTTGGTCGGGACAGGGTTCGAAGCTTTCTTT. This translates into CASSLVGTGFEAFF.

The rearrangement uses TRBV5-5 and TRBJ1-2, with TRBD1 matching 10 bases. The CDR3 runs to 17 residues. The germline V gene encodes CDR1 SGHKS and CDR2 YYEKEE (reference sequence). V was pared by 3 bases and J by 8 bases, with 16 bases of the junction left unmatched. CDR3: CASSSMSGTGAHRGYTF. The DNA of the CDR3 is TGTGCCAGCAGCTCCATGTCCGGGACAGGGGCCCATAGAGGCTACACCTTC.

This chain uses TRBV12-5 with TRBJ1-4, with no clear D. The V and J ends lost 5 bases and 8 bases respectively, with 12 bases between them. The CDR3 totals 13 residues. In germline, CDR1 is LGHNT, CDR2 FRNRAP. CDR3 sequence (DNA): TGTGCTAGTGGTACCGGCCCGGGCGAAAAACTGTTTTTT. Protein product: CASGTGPGEKLFF.

CDR3 sequence: CASSYSGTEQPQHF. Written as DNA, the CDR3 is TGTGCCAGCAGCTACAGTGGGACGGAGCAGCCCCAGCATTTT. V and J are TRBV11-2 and TRBJ1-5; D perhaps matches TRBD1 (5 bases). Deletions cut 4 bases from V and 7 bases from J, with 14 bases between. This CDR3 spans 14 amino acids. Germline loops: CDR1 SGHAT, CDR2 FQNNGV.

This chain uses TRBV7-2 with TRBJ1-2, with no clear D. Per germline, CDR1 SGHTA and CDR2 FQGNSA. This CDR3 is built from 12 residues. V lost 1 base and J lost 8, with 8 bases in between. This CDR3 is CASSLGSWGYTF. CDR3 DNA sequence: TGTGCCAGCAGCTTAGGGTCCTGGGGCTACACCTTC.

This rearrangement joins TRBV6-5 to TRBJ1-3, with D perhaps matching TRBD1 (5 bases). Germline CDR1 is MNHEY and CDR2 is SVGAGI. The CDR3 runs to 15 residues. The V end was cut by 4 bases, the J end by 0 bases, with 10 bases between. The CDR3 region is CASSSHRSSGNTIYF. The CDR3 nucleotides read TGTGCCAGCAGTTCACACAGGAGCTCTGGAAACACCATATATTTT.

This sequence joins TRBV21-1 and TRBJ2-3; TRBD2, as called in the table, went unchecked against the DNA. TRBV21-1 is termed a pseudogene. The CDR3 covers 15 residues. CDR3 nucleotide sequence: TGTGCCAGCAGCAACGCTAGCGGGGGGGCAGATACGCAGTATTTT. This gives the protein CASSNASGGADTQYF.

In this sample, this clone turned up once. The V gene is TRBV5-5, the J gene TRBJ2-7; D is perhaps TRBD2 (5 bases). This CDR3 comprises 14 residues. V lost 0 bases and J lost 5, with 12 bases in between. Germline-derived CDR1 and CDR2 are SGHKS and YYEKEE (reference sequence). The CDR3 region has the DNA TGTGCCAGCAGCTTGGGACTGGGAGCCGACGAGCAGTACTTC. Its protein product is CASSLGLGADEQYF. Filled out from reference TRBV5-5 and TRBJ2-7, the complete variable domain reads DAGVTQSPTHLIKTRGQQVTLRCSPISGHKSVSWYQQVLGQGPQFIFQYYEKEERGRGNFPDRFSARQFPNYSSELNVNALLLGDSALYLCASSLGLGADEQYFGPGTRLTVT.

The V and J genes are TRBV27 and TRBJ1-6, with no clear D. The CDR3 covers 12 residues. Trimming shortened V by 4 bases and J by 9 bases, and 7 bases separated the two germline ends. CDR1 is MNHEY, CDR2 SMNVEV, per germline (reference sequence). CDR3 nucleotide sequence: TGTGCCAGCAGTTCGGGGATTTCACCCCTCCACTTT. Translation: CASSSGISPLHF.

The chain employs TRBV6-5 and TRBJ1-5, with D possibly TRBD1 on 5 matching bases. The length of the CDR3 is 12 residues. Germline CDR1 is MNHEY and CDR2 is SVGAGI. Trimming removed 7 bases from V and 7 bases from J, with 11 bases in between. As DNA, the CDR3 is TGTGCCAGCAACCTCGAGGGGCAGCCCCAGCATTTT. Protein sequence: CASNLEGQPQHF.

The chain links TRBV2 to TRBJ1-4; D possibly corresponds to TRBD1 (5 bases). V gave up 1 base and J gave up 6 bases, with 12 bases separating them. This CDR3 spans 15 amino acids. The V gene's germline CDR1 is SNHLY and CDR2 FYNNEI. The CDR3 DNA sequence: TGTGCCAGCAGTGAAGATCGCAGGGTGGATGAAAAACTGTTTTTT. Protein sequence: CASSEDRRVDEKLFF. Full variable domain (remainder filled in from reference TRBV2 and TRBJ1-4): EPEVTQTPSHQVTQMGQEVILRCVPISNHLYFYWYRQILGQKVEFLVSFYNNEISEKSEIFDDQFSVERPDGSNFTLKIRSTKLEDSAMYFCASSEDRRVDEKLFFGSGTQLSVL.